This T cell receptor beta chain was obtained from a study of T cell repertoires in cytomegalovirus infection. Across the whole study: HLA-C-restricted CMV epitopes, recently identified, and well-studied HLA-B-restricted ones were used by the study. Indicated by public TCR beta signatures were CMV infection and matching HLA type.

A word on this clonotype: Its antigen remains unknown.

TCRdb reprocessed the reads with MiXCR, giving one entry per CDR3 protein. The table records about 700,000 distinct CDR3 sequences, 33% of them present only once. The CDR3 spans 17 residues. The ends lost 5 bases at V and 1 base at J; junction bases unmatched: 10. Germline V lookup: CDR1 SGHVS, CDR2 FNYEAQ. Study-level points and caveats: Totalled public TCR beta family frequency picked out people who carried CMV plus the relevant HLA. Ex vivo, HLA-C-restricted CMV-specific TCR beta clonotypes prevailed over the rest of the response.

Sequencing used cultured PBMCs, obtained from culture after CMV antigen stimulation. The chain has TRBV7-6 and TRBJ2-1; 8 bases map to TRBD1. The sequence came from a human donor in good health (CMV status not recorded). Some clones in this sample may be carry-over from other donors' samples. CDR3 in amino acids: CASSVSGQGISYNEQFF. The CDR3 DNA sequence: TGTGCCAGCAGCGTATCTGGACAGGGTATATCCTACAATGAGCAGTTCTTC.